This TCR beta chain came from a study of blood T cell repertoires in COVID-19. Libraries were prepared by immunoSEQ multiplex PCR; TCRdb keeps only in-frame clonotypes and omits some of them. The sample includes 200,000 to 300,000 clones, about 84% of them seen just once. Per the germline V gene, CDR1 is LGHDT and CDR2 is YNNKEL (reference sequence). Trimming left V 0 bases short and J 14 bases short, with 15 bases between. CDR3 length: 13 residues. The clonotype originates from a woman of 80 years or more with acute or convalescent COVID-19. Sequencing used peripheral blood. The J gene is TRBJ2-3, the V gene TRBV3-1 (or the pseudogene TRBV3-2); D possibly corresponds to TRBD2 (5 bases). CDR3 nucleotides: TGTGCCAGCAGCCAAGATTGGAAAGGACTCCGGTATTTT. Its protein is CASSQDWKGLRYF.